The clone carrying this T cell receptor beta chain was seen a handful of times. This entry comes from a study of blood T cell repertoires in COVID-19. Background on the study: Both acute and convalescent COVID-19 samples were obtained from the United States, Italy and Spain. The analysed material was cDNA or gDNA that came from T cells, B-cell-depleted T cells, or PBMCs.

With 5 bases clipped from V and 12 bases from J, the junction kept 19 bases outside the gene matches. The germline V gene has CDR1 MDHEN and CDR2 SYDVKM. The CDR3 extends over 15 amino acids. In the source study's methods: Estimation of nucleated cell counts was performed using reference gene primer amplification. This table comes from immunoSEQ multiplex PCR, and its TCRdb copy is limited to in-frame clones, with some not included. V and J calls plus clone size are reproduced from that table; the DNA served to infer D and trimming. The data hold under 250,000 clones, with just over 90% observed a single time.

The chain couples TRBV28 to TRBJ2-7; 7 bases align to TRBD2. The receptor was isolated from a man aged 25-45 years with acute or convalescent COVID-19. Sequenced: peripheral blood. In DNA form, the CDR3 reads TGTGCCAGCAGTCCTGGCGGGACTACGCCTAGTACGCCGTACTTC. This codes for CASSPGGTTPSTPYF.